The present TCR beta chain was sequenced within a study of CD8 T cells in Susac syndrome. Concerning this clonotype itself: Its specificity is not known.

Study-level findings and limits: In TEMRA cells and active patients, CD8+ clonal expansion in Susac reached its peak. Susac-specific public clones were found in both the total CD8+ and the CD8+ TEMRA repertoires, with around 16 in the former and several in the latter.

RNA totalling about 0.45 to 1 ug underwent reverse transcription with random hexamers. A multiplex approach, immunoSEQ multiplex PCR, amplified TCR beta CDR3 across 54 Vbeta and 13 Jbeta. TCRdb reprocessed the immunoSEQ multiplex PCR reads with MiXCR, giving one entry per CDR3 protein. Seen here are more than 80,000 distinct CDR3 sequences, approximately 94% observed once, and the top ten hold about 0.41%. TCR beta from blood CD8+ and CD4+ T cells was sequenced. V lost 4 bases and J lost 5; bases outside the gene matches: 7. Germline assignment: CDR1 MGHRA and CDR2 YSYEKL. CDR3 length: 15 amino acids.

The clonotype originates from a human donor with Susac syndrome. The chain links TRBV4-1 to TRBJ1-4; the match to TRBD1 covers 7 bases. Sample: CD8+ T cells from PBMCs. The CDR3 sequence is CASSLRDRHNEKLFF. The CDR3 DNA reads TGCGCCAGCAGCCTCCGGGACAGACACAATGAAAAACTGTTTTTT.